This entry lists 19 T cell receptor beta chains sequenced from one sample in a study of CD8+CD57+ T cells in acquired aplastic anemia. According to the study, genomic DNA was the template for TCR beta VDJ and CDR3 profiling. One entry per CDR3 protein results from TCRdb running MiXCR on the reads. The sample yields about 110,000 distinct CDR3 sequences, 51% seen once. Sequencing used sorted CD4+, CD8+, or CD8+CD57+ T cells (not recorded which) from PBMCs. These TCRs come from a human donor in good health, serving as a control.

Only one count was recorded for this clonotype. The missing conserved phenylalanine or tryptophan at the end of this CDR3 makes a read error likely. Because the CDR3's place on the DNA is in doubt, the DNA is left out and the CDR3 is given as listed by TCRdb. CDR3 residues: CASSYRTGEPP. The chain combines TRBV11-2 with TRBJ1-6; TRBD1 was called by the table and not checked on the DNA. The germline V gene encodes CDR1 SGHAT and CDR2 FQNNGV. The CDR3 spans 11 residues, counting both ends.

This clonotype was observed many times. The V call is TRBV12-3 or TRBV12-4, the J call TRBJ2-7, with D tentatively TRBD1 (5 bases). The CDR3 is made up of 12 amino acids. Trimming left V 5 bases short and J 6 bases short, with 11 bases between. The CDR3: CASSARVREQYF. The DNA for the CDR3 is TGTGCCAGCAGTGCCAGGGTACGCGAGCAGTACTTC.

This clonotype was detected many times. CDR3 nucleotide sequence: TGTGCCAGCAGTCATGGCCAGTTTGAAGCTTTCTTT. It yields the protein CASSHGQFEAFF. The rearrangement links TRBV5-6 to TRBJ1-1; the D is unclear. The CDR3 runs to 12 residues. Germline CDR1 SGHDT, CDR2 YYEEEE. V was trimmed by 5 bases and J by 7 bases, leaving 12 bases between them.

This clonotype was observed a few times. The chain joins TRBV20-1 to TRBJ2-3; tentatively, D is TRBD2 (5 bases). The germline gives CDR1 DFQATT, CDR2 SNEGSKA (reference sequence). The length of the CDR3 is 13 residues. V lost 5 bases, J lost 3 bases, and 12 bases lay in between. CDR3 residues: CSAEGDGTDTQYF. The DNA for the CDR3 is TGCAGTGCTGAGGGAGATGGTACAGATACGCAGTATTTT.

The chain employs TRBV15 and TRBJ2-5, with D perhaps matching TRBD2 (6 bases). This CDR3 has 16 residues. The V and J ends lost 3 bases and 4 bases respectively, with 18 bases between them. Germline V lookup: CDR1 LNHNV, CDR2 YYDKDF (reference sequence). In DNA form, the CDR3 reads TGTGCCACCAGCAGTACGGGGGATGTGTTTGGAGAGACCCAGTACTTC. Translation: CATSSTGDVFGETQYF.

This clonotype has ten or more counts. DNA of the CDR3: TGCGCCAGCAGCCAAGACAGGGATACTTCCTACGAGCAGTACTTC. Translated, it gives CASSQDRDTSYEQYF. The gene calls are TRBV4-3 and TRBJ2-7; possible D gene TRBD1, 5 bases. V gave up 0 bases and J gave up 1 base, with 10 bases separating them. The CDR3 extends over 15 amino acids. Germline V gene sequence: CDR1 LGHNA, CDR2 YSLEER.

The chain carries TRBV24-1 and TRBJ2-5, with 7 bases aligning to TRBD1. The CDR3 is made up of 11 amino acids. The germline CDR1 and CDR2 sequences are KGHDR and SFDVKD. Trimming removed 6 bases from V and 7 bases from J; junction bases left unmatched: 1. The CDR3 nucleotides read TGTGCCACCAGTTCAGGGGGGACCCAGTACTTC. This encodes CATSSGGTQYF.

This clonotype was seen repeatedly, ten times or more. The chain couples TRBV4-3 to TRBJ1-1, with D perhaps TRBD1 (6 bases). Trimming stripped 0 bases from V and 4 bases from J, with 12 bases between. Germline CDR1 reads LGHNA; CDR2 reads YSLEER. This CDR3 contains 15 residues. The chain's CDR3 is CASSQDRGGFTEAFF. The CDR3 bases are TGCGCCAGCAGCCAAGATAGGGGGGGTTTCACTGAAGCTTTCTTT.

This clonotype has only a few counts. The chain employs TRBV10-3 and TRBJ2-7; D is perhaps TRBD2 (7 bases). The CDR3 extends over 14 amino acids. V was trimmed by 3 bases and J by 3 bases, leaving 12 bases between them. CDR1 and CDR2 (germline): ENHRY, SYGVKD. The chain's CDR3 is CAISDTGGRYEQYF. CDR3 nucleotides: TGTGCCATCAGTGACACCGGGGGGCGCTACGAGCAGTACTTC.

Turning to this clonotype: Compared with germline, one end of the junction differs, possibly owing to a read error. The chain recombines TRBV20-1 with TRBJ2-6, with a tentative D call TRBD2 (6 bases). Germline CDR1 and CDR2: DFQATT and SNEGSKA (reference sequence). This CDR3 comprises 15 residues. The CDR3 coding sequence is TGCAGTGCTAGGGTAGGGGACTCTGGAGCCAACGTCCTGACTTTC. This codes for CSARVGDSGANVLTF.

The rearrangement joins TRBV10-3 to TRBJ2-3, with a weak D call TRBD2 (5 bases). V was trimmed by 3 bases and J by 3 bases, leaving 10 bases between them. The CDR3 is 14 amino acids. Germline CDR1 and CDR2: ENHRY and SYGVKD. In DNA, the CDR3 is TGTGCCATCAGTGAATGGGGAGTTACAGATACGCAGTATTTT. Its protein product is CAISEWGVTDTQYF.

This clonotype was found many times. CDR3 nucleotide sequence: TGTGCCAGCAGCTTAATGGGACAGGGGGTAGAAAAACTGTTTTTT. Protein product: CASSLMGQGVEKLFF. This rearrangement joins TRBV7-8 to TRBJ1-4, with 11 bases identical to TRBD1. The CDR3 spans 15 residues. Per germline, CDR1 SGHVS and CDR2 FQNEAQ. The trim removed 2 bases at V and 8 bases at J, leaving 4 bases unmatched. Full variable domain (outside the CDR3, taken from reference TRBV7-8 and TRBJ1-4): GAGVSQSPRYKVAKRGQDVALRCDPISGHVSLFWYQQALGQGPEFLTYFQNEAQLDKSGLPSDRFFAERPEGSVSTLKIQRTQQEDSAVYLCASSLMGQGVEKLFFGSGTQLSVL.

Note on this clonotype: One junction end does not reproduce the germline sequence, and a read error may be involved. The chain joins TRBV10-2 to TRBJ2-5, with 7 positions matching TRBD1. The length of the CDR3 is 14 residues. The germline gives CDR1 WSHSY, CDR2 SAAADI. CDR3 DNA: TGTGCCAGCAGTTCAACCGGGACAGAAGAGACCCAGTACTTC. Its translation is CASSSTGTEETQYF.

This sequence joins TRBV19 and TRBJ1-1; perhaps TRBD1 as D (5 bases). CDR3 length equals 15 residues. CDR1 LNHDA and CDR2 SQIVND come from the germline V gene (reference sequence). Trimming left V 7 bases short and J 5 bases short, with 20 bases between. As DNA, the CDR3 is TGTGCCAGTACACCTTGGACGGGGGATAAGACTGAAGCTTTCTTT. It codes for CASTPWTGDKTEAFF.

The chain's CDR3 is CASRTGLPSSYEQYF. The CDR3 DNA reads as TGTGCCAGCAGGACGGGACTCCCGAGCTCCTACGAGCAGTACTTC. The chain is built from TRBV28 and TRBJ2-7; tentatively, D is TRBD2 (6 bases). Germline loops: CDR1 MDHEN, CDR2 SYDVKM. The CDR3 totals 15 residues. Deletions cut 6 bases from V and 0 bases from J, with 15 bases between.

V usage is TRBV7-3 and J usage is TRBJ1-6, with TRBD1 matching over 9 bases. The V segment lost 5 bases and the J segment 10 bases; nucleotides outside the gene matches: 6. This CDR3 contains 14 residues. The germline CDR1 and CDR2 sequences are SGHTA and FQGTGA. CDR3 DNA sequence: TGTGCCAGCAGCCAGGGACAGGGCGACTCACCCCTCCACTTT. Translated, it gives CASSQGQGDSPLHF.

The table lists this clonotype with many counts. The rearrangement uses TRBV19 and TRBJ1-1; 10 bases map to TRBD1. V lost 4 bases to trimming and J lost 3 bases; unmatched junction nucleotides: 5. CDR3 size: 15 residues. Germline lookup yields CDR1 LNHDA and CDR2 SQIVND (reference sequence). CDR3 sequence (DNA): TGTGCCAGTAGTACCCGGGACAGGGGTCACACTGAAGCTTTCTTT. Translation: CASSTRDRGHTEAFF.

This clonotype came up once. The chain combines TRBV5-6 with TRBJ2-1; 14 positions match TRBD2. The germline V gene has CDR1 SGHDT and CDR2 YYEEEE. V lost 4 bases and J lost 9; bases outside the gene matches: 6. This CDR3 has 15 amino acids. The chain's CDR3 is CASSGLAGGEGEQFF. Here the CDR3 DNA reads TGTGCCAGCAGCGGACTAGCGGGGGGAGAGGGTGAGCAGTTCTTC. Full variable domain (outside the CDR3, taken from reference TRBV5-6 and TRBJ2-1): DAGVTQSPTHLIKTRGQQVTLRCSPKSGHDTVSWYQQALGQGPQFIFQYYEEEERQRGNFPDRFSGHQFPNYSSELNVNALLLGDSALYLCASSGLAGGEGEQFFGPGTRLTVL.

The gene calls are TRBV5-1 and TRBJ2-4; D gene uncertain. Germline V lookup: CDR1 SGHRS, CDR2 YFSETQ. The CDR3 totals 14 residues. V was pared by 2 bases and J by 0 bases, with 6 bases between. CDR3 nucleotide sequence: TGCGCCAGCAGCTTTGATCTAGCCAAAAACATTCAGTACTTC. Translation gives CASSFDLAKNIQYF. Supplemented by reference TRBV5-1 and TRBJ2-4, the full variable domain reads KAGVTQTPRYLIKTRGQQVTLSCSPISGHRSVSWYQQTPGQGLQFLFEYFSETQRNKGNFPGRFSGRQFSNSRSEMNVSTLELGDSALYLCASSFDLAKNIQYFGAGTRLSVL.